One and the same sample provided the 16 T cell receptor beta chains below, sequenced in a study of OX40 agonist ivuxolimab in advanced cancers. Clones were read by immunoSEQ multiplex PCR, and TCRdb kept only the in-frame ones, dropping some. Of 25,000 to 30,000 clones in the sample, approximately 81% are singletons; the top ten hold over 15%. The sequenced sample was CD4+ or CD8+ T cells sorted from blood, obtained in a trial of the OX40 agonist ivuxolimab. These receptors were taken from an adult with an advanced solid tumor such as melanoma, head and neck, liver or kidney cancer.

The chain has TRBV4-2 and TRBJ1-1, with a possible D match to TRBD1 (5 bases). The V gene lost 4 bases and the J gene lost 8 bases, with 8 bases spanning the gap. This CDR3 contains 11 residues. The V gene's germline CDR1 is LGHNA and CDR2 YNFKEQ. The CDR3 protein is CASSLGPEAFF. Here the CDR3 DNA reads TGTGCCAGCAGCCTGGGACCGGAAGCTTTCTTT.

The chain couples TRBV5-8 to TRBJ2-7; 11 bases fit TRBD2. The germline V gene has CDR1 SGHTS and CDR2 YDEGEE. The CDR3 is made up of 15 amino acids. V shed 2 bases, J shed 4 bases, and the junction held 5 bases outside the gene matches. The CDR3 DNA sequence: TGTGCCAGCAGCTTCCGTAGCGGGAGGGCGTACGAGCAGTACTTC. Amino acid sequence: CASSFRSGRAYEQYF.

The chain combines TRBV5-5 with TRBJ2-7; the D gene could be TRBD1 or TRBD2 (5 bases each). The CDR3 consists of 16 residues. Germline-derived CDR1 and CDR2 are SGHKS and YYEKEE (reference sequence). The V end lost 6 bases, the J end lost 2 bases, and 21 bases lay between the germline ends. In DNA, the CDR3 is TGTGCCAGCACCCCAGCCGCTCAGAGGGGACCCTACGAGCAGTACTTC. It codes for CASTPAAQRGPYEQYF. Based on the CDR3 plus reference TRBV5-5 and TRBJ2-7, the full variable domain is DAGVTQSPTHLIKTRGQQVTLRCSPISGHKSVSWYQQVLGQGPQFIFQYYEKEERGRGNFPDRFSARQFPNYSSELNVNALLLGDSALYLCASTPAAQRGPYEQYFGPGTRLTVT.

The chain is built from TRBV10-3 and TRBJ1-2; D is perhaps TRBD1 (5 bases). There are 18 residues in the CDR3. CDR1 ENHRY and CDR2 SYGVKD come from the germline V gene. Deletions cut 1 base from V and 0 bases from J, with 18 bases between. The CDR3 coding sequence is TGTGCCATCAGTGAGTGGGCAGGGCCTACCTATACTAACTATGGCTACACCTTC. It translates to CAISEWAGPTYTNYGYTF.

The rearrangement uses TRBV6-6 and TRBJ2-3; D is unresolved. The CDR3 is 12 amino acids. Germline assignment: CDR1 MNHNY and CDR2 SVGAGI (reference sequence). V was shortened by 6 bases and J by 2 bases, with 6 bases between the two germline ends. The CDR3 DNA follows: TGTGCCAGCAGCCACGACACAGATACGCAGTATTTT. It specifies CASSHDTDTQYF.

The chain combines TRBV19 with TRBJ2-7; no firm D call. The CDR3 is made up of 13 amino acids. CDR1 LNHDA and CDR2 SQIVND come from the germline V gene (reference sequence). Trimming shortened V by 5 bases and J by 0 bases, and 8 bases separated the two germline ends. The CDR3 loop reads CASSVTRSYEQYF. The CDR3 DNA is TGTGCCAGTAGTGTGACTCGCTCCTACGAGCAGTACTTC.

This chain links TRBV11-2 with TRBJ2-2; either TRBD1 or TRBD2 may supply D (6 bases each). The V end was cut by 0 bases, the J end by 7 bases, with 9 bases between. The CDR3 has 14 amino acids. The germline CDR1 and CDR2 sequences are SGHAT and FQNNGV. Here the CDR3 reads CASSLDRGRGELFF. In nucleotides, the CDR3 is TGTGCCAGCAGCTTAGATCGGGGGCGCGGGGAGCTGTTTTTT.

CDR3 sequence reads: CASSRRGSQETQYF. CDR3 sequence (DNA): TGTGCCAGCAGCCGGAGAGGGAGTCAAGAGACCCAGTACTTC. The chain carries TRBV2 and TRBJ2-5; a possible D gene is TRBD2 (5 bases). The CDR3 runs to 14 residues. The V end lost 6 bases, the J end lost 2 bases, and 13 bases lay between the germline ends. Germline values: CDR1 SNHLY, CDR2 FYNNEI.

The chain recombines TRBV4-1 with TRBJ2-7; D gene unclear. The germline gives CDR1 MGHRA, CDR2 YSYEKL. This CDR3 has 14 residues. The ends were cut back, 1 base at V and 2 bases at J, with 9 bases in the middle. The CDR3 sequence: CASSQVGGTYEQYF. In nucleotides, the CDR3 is TGCGCCAGCAGCCAAGTCGGCGGAACCTACGAGCAGTACTTC.

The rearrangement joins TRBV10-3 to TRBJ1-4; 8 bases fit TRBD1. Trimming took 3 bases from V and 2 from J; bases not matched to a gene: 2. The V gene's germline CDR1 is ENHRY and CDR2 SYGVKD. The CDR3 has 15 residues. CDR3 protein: CAISEQGGTNEKLFF. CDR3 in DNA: TGTGCCATCAGTGAACAGGGGGGGACTAATGAAAAACTGTTTTTT.

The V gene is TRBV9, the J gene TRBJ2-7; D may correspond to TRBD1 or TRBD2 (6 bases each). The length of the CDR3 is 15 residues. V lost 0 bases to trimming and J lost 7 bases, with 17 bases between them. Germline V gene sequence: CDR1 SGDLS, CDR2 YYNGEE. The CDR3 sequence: CASSVGDIGAGEQYF. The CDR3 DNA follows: TGTGCCAGCAGCGTAGGGGACATCGGTGCGGGGGAGCAGTACTTC. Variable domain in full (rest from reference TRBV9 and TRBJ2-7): DSGVTQTPKHLITATGQRVTLRCSPRSGDLSVYWYQQSLDQGLQFLIQYYNGEERAKGNILERFSAQQFPDLHSELNLSSLELGDSALYFCASSVGDIGAGEQYFGPGTRLTVT.

Here the CDR3 DNA reads TGTGCCAGCAGATATGCGGACAGGGGGACCGGGGAGCTGTTTTTT. Protein product: CASRYADRGTGELFF. V usage is TRBV7-9 and J usage is TRBJ2-2; TRBD1 matches 10 bases. CDR3 length: 15 amino acids. Germline V gene sequence: CDR1 SEHNR, CDR2 FQNEAQ (reference sequence). V lost 6 bases to trimming and J lost 5 bases; unmatched junction nucleotides: 6.

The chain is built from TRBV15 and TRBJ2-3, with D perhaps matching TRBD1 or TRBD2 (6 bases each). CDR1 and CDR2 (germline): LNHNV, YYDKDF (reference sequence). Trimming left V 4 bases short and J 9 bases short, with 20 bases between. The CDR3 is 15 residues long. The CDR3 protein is CATSTSRGEQATQYF. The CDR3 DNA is TGTGCCACCAGCACCTCAAGGGGGGAACAGGCAACGCAGTATTTT.

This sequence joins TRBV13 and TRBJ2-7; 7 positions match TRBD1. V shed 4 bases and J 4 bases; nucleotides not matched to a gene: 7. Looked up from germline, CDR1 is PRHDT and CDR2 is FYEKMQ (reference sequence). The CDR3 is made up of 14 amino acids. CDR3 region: CASSSRDRIYEQYF. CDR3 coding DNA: TGTGCCAGCAGCTCTCGGGACAGAATTTACGAGCAGTACTTC.

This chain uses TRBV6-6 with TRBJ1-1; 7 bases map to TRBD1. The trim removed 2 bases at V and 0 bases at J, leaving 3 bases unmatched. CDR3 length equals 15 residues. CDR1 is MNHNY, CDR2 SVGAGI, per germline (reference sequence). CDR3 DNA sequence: TGTGCCAGCAGTTACACGGGACAGTTGAACACTGAAGCTTTCTTT. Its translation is CASSYTGQLNTEAFF.

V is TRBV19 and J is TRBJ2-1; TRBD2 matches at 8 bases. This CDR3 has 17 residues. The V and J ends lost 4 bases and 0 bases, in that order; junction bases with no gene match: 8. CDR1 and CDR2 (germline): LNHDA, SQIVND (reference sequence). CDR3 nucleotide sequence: TGTGCCAGTAGTAAGTGGACTAGCCCGAGCTCCTACAATGAGCAGTTCTTC. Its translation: CASSKWTSPSSYNEQFF.